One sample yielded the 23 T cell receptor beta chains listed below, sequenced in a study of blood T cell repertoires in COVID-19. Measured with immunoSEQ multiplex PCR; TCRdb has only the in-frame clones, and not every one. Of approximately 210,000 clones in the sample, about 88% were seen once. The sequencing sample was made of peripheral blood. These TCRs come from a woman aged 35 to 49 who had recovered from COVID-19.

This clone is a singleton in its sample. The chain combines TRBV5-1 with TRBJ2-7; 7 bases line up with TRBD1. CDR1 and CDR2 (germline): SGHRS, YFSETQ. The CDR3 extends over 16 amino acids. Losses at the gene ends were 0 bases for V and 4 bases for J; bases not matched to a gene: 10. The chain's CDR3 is CASSLAMTGQGYEQYF. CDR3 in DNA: TGCGCCAGCAGCTTGGCCATGACAGGGCAGGGGTACGAGCAGTACTTC.

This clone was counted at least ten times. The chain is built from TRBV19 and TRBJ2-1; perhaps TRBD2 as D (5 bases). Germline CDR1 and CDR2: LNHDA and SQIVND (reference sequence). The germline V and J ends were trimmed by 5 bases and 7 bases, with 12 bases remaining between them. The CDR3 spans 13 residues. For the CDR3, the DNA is TGTGCCAGTAGTTTACGGGGTAGAAATGAGCAGTTCTTC. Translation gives CASSLRGRNEQFF.

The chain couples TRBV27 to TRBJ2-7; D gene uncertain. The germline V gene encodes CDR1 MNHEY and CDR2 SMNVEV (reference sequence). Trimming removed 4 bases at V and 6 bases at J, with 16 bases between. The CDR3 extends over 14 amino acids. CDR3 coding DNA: TGTGCCAGCAGTTGGTCCAAGCAGGCGACCGAGCAGTACTTC. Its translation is CASSWSKQATEQYF.

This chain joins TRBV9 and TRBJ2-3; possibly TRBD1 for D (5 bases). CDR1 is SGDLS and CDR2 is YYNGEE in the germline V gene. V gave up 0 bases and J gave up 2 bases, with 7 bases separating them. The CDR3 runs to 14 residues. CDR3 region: CASSVGTTTDTQYF. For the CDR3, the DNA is TGTGCCAGCAGCGTAGGGACAACCACAGATACGCAGTATTTT.

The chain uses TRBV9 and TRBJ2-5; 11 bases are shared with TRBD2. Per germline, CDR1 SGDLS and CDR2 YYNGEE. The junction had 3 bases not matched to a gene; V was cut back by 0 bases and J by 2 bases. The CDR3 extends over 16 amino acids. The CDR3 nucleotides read TGTGCCAGCAGCGTAGATCTAGCGGGGGGACAAGAGACCCAGTACTTC. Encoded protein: CASSVDLAGGQETQYF.

The CDR3 protein is CASSTDSGRDNTDTQYF. CDR3 coding DNA: TGTGCCAGCAGTACAGATAGCGGGAGGGACAACACAGATACGCAGTATTTT. The chain uses TRBV28 and TRBJ2-3; 11 nucleotides line up with TRBD2. This CDR3 contains 17 residues. V was pared by 5 bases and J by 2 bases, with 9 bases of the junction left unmatched. The V gene's germline CDR1 is MDHEN and CDR2 SYDVKM.

The CDR3 is CASNPRGLNSPLHF. CDR3 DNA sequence: TGTGCCAGCAACCCCAGGGGGCTGAATTCACCCCTCCACTTT. V and J are TRBV2 and TRBJ1-6; TRBD1 matches at 8 bases. Per the germline V gene, CDR1 is SNHLY and CDR2 is FYNNEI. V dropped 7 bases and J dropped 7; count of bases not matched to a gene: 6. The CDR3 sequence is 14 residues long.

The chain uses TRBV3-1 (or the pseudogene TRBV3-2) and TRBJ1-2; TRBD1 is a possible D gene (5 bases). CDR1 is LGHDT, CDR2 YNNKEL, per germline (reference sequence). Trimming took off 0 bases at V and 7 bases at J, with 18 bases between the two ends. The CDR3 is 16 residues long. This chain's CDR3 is CASSQDSSGRGGGYTF. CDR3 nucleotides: TGTGCCAGCAGCCAAGATAGTTCAGGGCGGGGAGGTGGCTACACCTTC.

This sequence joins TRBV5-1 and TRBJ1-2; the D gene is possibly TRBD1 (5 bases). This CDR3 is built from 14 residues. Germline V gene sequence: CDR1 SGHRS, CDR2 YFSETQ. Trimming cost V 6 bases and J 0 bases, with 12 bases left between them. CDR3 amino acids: CASTVDSTNYGYTF. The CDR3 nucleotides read TGCGCCAGCACGGTCGACAGCACTAACTATGGCTACACCTTC. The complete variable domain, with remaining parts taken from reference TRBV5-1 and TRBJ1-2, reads KAGVTQTPRYLIKTRGQQVTLSCSPISGHRSVSWYQQTPGQGLQFLFEYFSETQRNKGNFPGRFSGRQFSNSRSEMNVSTLELGDSALYLCASTVDSTNYGYTFGSGTRLTVV.

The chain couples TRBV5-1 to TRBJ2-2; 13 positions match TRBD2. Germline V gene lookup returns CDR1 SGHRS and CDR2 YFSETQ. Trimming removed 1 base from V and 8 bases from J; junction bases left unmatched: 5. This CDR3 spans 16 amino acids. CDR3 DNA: TGCGCCAGCAGCTTGTTCGGGACTAGCGGGACAGGGGAGCTGTTTTTT. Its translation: CASSLFGTSGTGELFF.

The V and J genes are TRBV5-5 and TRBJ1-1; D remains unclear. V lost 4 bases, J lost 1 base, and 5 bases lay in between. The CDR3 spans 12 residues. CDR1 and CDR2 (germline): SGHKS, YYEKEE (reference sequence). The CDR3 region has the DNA TGTGCCAGCAGCGGCTCGAACACTGAAGCTTTCTTT. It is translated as CASSGSNTEAFF.

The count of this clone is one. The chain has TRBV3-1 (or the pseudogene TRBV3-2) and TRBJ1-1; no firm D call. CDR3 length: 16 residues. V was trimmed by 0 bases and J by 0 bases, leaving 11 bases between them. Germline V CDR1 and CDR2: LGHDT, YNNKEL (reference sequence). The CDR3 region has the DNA TGTGCCAGCAGCCAAGATCGAACAGTCATGAACACTGAAGCTTTCTTT. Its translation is CASSQDRTVMNTEAFF.

The CDR3 reads CASTAGVGNEQFF. The CDR3 DNA reads TGTGCCAGCACCGCGGGAGTGGGCAATGAGCAGTTCTTC. V usage is TRBV12-3 or TRBV12-4 and J usage is TRBJ2-1, with 7 nucleotides matching TRBD2. With 7 bases clipped from V and 6 bases from J, the junction kept 6 bases outside the gene matches. This CDR3 has 13 residues.

This chain's CDR3 is CASSVGTSGADTQYF. The CDR3 DNA reads as TGTGCCAGCAGCGTAGGGACATCAGGAGCAGATACGCAGTATTTT. The genes are TRBV9 and TRBJ2-3; tentatively, D is TRBD1 (5 bases). The germline CDR1 and CDR2 sequences are SGDLS and YYNGEE. The CDR3 length is 15 residues. V dropped 0 bases and J dropped 4 bases, with 12 bases sitting between them.

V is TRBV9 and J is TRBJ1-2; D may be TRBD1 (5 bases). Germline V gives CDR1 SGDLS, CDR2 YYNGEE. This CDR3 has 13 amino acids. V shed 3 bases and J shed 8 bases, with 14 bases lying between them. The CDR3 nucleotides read TGTGCCAGCAGCGAAGACGGGGGTTGGGGCTACACCTTC. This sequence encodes CASSEDGGWGYTF. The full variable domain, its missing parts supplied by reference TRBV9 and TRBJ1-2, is DSGVTQTPKHLITATGQRVTLRCSPRSGDLSVYWYQQSLDQGLQFLIQYYNGEERAKGNILERFSAQQFPDLHSELNLSSLELGDSALYFCASSEDGGWGYTFGSGTRLTVV.

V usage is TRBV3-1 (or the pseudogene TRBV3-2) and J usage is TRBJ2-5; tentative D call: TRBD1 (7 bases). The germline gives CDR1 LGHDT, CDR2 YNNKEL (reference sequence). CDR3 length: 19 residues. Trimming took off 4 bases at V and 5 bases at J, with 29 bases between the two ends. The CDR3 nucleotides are TGTGCCAGCAGCCCAAAGGAAATGTCTTCGGGACTCAGGGGGGAGACCCAGTACTTC. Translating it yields CASSPKEMSSGLRGETQYF.

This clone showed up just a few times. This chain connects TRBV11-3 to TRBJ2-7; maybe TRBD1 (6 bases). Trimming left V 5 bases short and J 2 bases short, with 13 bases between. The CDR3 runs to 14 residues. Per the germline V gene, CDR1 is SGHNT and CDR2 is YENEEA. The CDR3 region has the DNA TGTGCCAGCAGCACTTCGGACAGAGCCTACGAGCAGTACTTC. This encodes CASSTSDRAYEQYF.

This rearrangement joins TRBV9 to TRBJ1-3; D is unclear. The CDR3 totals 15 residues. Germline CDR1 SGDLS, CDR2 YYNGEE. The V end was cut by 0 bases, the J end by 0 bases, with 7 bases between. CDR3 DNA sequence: TGTGCCAGCAGCGTAGGGCACACCTCTGGAAACACCATATATTTT. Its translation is CASSVGHTSGNTIYF.

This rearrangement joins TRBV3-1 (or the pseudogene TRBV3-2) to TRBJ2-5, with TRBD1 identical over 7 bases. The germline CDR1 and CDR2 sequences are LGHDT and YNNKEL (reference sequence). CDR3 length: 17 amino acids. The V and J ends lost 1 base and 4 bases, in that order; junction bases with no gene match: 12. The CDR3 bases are TGTGCCAGCAGCCAAGGGGACAGTTGGGGATTAGGAGAGACCCAGTACTTC. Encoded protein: CASSQGDSWGLGETQYF.

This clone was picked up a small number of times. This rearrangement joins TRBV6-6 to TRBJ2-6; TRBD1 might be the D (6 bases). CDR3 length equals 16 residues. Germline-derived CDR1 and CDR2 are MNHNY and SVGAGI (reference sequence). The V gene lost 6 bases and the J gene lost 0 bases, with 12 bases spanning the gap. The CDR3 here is CASSSTGFSGANVLTF. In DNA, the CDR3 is TGTGCCAGCAGCTCAACAGGGTTCTCTGGGGCCAACGTCCTGACTTTC.

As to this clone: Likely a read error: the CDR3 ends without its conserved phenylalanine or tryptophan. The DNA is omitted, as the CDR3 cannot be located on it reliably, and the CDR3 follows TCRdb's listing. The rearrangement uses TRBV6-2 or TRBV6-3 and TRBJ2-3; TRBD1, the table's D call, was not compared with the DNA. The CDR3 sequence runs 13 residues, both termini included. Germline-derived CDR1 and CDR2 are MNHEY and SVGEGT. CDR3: CASSRTGGRSPYL.

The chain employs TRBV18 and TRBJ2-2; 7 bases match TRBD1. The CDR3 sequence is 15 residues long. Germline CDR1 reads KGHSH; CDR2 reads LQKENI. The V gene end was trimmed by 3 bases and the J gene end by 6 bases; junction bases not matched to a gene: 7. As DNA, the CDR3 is TGTGCCAGCTCACCGCGACAGGGCGCAGCCGGGGAGCTGTTTTTT. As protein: CASSPRQGAAGELFF.

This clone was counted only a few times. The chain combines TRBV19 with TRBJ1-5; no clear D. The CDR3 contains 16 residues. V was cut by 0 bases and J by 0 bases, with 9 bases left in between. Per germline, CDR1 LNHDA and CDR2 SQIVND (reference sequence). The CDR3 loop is CASSIDRRFSNQPQHF. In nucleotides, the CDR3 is TGTGCCAGTAGTATAGATCGTCGGTTTAGCAATCAGCCCCAGCATTTT.